The sequence of this T cell receptor (beta chain) was determined in a study of blood T cells in healthy people across ages. Primers used in a second PCR of about 6 to 12 cycles were a sample-barcoded 5' primer and a J-beta primer mix. TCRdb itself ran the 5' RACE reads through MiXCR, one entry per CDR3 protein. The data show 1.5 million to 1.9 million distinct CDR3 sequences, under 55% seen once. The V end was cut by 4 bases, the J end by 4 bases, with 5 bases between. The CDR3 spans 13 residues. The chain employs TRBV12-3 or TRBV12-4 and TRBJ1-6; D call uncertain. Sample: blood. The TCR sequence derives from a woman younger than 35 in good health. Here the CDR3 reads CASSSFYNSPLHF. DNA for the CDR3: TGTGCCAGCAGTTCCTTTTATAATTCACCCCTCCACTTT.